A single sample is the source of the 9 T cell receptor beta chains below, sequenced in a study of lymphopenia after photon versus proton radiotherapy. Only in-frame clones appear in the TCRdb table, and some are missing; sequencing was by immunoSEQ multiplex PCR. Of 150,000 to 200,000 clones listed, approximately 91% are singletons. Specimen: peripheral blood, collected from a patient treated with photon-based radiotherapy. These receptors all stem from a man aged 50-60 years with gastric cancer.

The rearrangement links TRBV6-5 to TRBJ2-4, with 8 positions matching TRBD1. This CDR3 contains 12 residues. After removal of 8 bases from V and 7 bases from J, the junction contained 4 bases not matched to a gene. The germline gives CDR1 MNHEY, CDR2 SVGAGI. CDR3 coding DNA: TGTGCCAGCGGAAGGGACAGGAACATTCAGTACTTC. Encoded protein: CASGRDRNIQYF.

The J gene is TRBJ2-3, the V gene TRBV30; TRBD1 is a possible D gene (5 bases). The V and J ends lost 4 bases and 4 bases respectively, with 18 bases between them. The V gene's germline CDR1 is GTSNPN and CDR2 SVGIG (reference sequence). The CDR3 loop spans 15 amino acids. As DNA, the CDR3 is TGTGCCTGGAACGGACAAGCCCGAATAGCAGATACGCAGTATTTT. Translated: CAWNGQARIADTQYF.

This clone was recorded many times. This chain uses TRBV19 with TRBJ2-1; D gene uncertain. The V gene lost 5 bases and the J gene lost 4 bases, with 6 bases spanning the gap. Germline assignment: CDR1 LNHDA and CDR2 SQIVND (reference sequence). There are 12 residues in the CDR3. CDR3 sequence (DNA): TGTGCCAGTAGTCCCGGGTACAATGAGCAGTTCTTC. Its protein product is CASSPGYNEQFF.

The DNA for the CDR3 is TGCGCCAGCAGCCAAGGAGGGGGACGGCGGAAACTGTTTTTT. It encodes CASSQGGGRRKLFF. The V gene is TRBV4-1, the J gene TRBJ1-4; a weak D match, TRBD1 (6 bases). The V and J ends lost 1 base and 11 bases respectively, with 14 bases between them. This CDR3 has 14 amino acids. Per germline, CDR1 MGHRA and CDR2 YSYEKL.

This rearrangement joins TRBV2 to TRBJ2-5, with D uncertain. The CDR3 spans 14 residues. Trimming left V 8 bases short and J 4 bases short, with 17 bases between. The germline CDR1 and CDR2 sequences are SNHLY and FYNNEI. The CDR3 spells CASSPRSTAETQYF. In nucleotides, the CDR3 is TGTGCCAGCTCCCCAAGGTCGACGGCAGAGACCCAGTACTTC.

The chain carries TRBV28 and TRBJ1-1; TRBD1 agrees at 7 bases. CDR1 and CDR2 from the germline V gene are MDHEN and SYDVKM. The J segment lost 4 bases and the V segment lost 5 bases, leaving 10 bases of the junction unmatched. The CDR3 is made up of 15 amino acids. This CDR3 is CASSKRGGGSTEAFF. CDR3 bases: TGTGCCAGCAGTAAGAGAGGGGGCGGGAGCACTGAAGCTTTCTTT.

About this clone itself: Other nucleotide sequences in the sample specify the same CDR3. The rearrangement links TRBV5-4 to TRBJ2-5; D perhaps matches TRBD1 (6 bases). With 3 bases removed from V and 1 base from J, the gap between germline ends came to 10 bases. CDR3 length: 14 residues. Germline assignment: CDR1 SGHNT and CDR2 YYREEE (reference sequence). CDR3 in amino acids: CASSSGHLQETQYF. Here the CDR3 DNA reads TGTGCCAGCAGCTCGGGACATCTCCAAGAGACCCAGTACTTC. Full variable domain (missing parts from reference TRBV5-4 and TRBJ2-5): ETGVTQSPTHLIKTRGQQVTLRCSSQSGHNTVSWYQQALGQGPQFIFQYYREEENGRGNFPPRFSGLQFPNYSSELNVNALELDDSALYLCASSSGHLQETQYFGPGTRLLVL.

The chain uses TRBV7-9 and TRBJ2-3; TRBD2 matches 9 bases. CDR1 is SEHNR, CDR2 FQNEAQ, per germline (reference sequence). The CDR3 covers 17 residues. The V segment lost 1 base and the J segment 2 bases; nucleotides outside the gene matches: 7. As DNA, the CDR3 is TGTGCCAGCAGCTTAGAGAGTGGACTAGCGTACACAGATACGCAGTATTTT. Its protein product is CASSLESGLAYTDTQYF.

The rearrangement uses TRBV13 and TRBJ2-7; 7 bases are shared with TRBD2. The germline V gene has CDR1 PRHDT and CDR2 FYEKMQ (reference sequence). The junction had 4 bases not matched to a gene; V was cut back by 5 bases and J by 0 bases. This CDR3 spans 14 amino acids. The CDR3 reads CASSTAGLSYEQYF. The CDR3 DNA reads as TGTGCCAGCAGCACAGCGGGACTCTCCTACGAGCAGTACTTC.